A selection of T cell receptor beta chains follows, all from one sample in a study of cytomegalovirus exposure and HLA in healthy donors. The assay was immunoSEQ multiplex PCR, and TCRdb's table has in-frame clones only and misses some. The sample lists 150,000 to 250,000 clones, 80% to 90% occurring once. The sample consisted of PBMCs. These receptors were taken from a woman aged 30 to 39 in good health and CMV-seronegative. The CDR3 runs from the conserved cysteine through the conserved F or W. Each record gives: CDR3 protein, D gene, J gene, V gene. The D gene is left open where the match is weak.

CASRQFDRGLDNEQFF,TRBD1,TRBJ2-1,TRBV2
CASSQAGIYGYTF,-,TRBJ1-2,TRBV7-2
CASNPGREETQYF,-,TRBJ2-5,TRBV5-1
CASSMGQGGDGYTF,TRBD1,TRBJ1-2,TRBV5-1
CASSPPGGYEQYF,-,TRBJ2-7,TRBV5-6
CASSQVAFRALDEQYF,-,TRBJ2-7,TRBV4-1
CASSAAPLAGGEGTQYF,TRBD2,TRBJ2-5,TRBV9
CASRAGANYGYTF,-,TRBJ1-2,TRBV14
CASSLDGVDGYTF,-,TRBJ1-2,TRBV5-1
CASSFVGRGSYNSPLHF,-,TRBJ1-6,TRBV27
CASSPPQGRRGYTF,-,TRBJ1-2,TRBV18
CASSVRGTYNEQFF,-,TRBJ2-1,TRBV10-2
CSVLRGQGVFYGYTF,TRBD1,TRBJ1-2,TRBV29-1
CATRQETYYGYTF,-,TRBJ1-2,TRBV10-3
CARARQGLNYGYTF,-,TRBJ1-2,TRBV7-8
CASSGGGGGNEKLFF,-,TRBJ1-4,TRBV6-1
CASSWTSGSPRGGEQFF,TRBD2,TRBJ2-1,TRBV5-1
CASSWTSGVTYEQYF,TRBD2,TRBJ2-7,TRBV5-1
CASSQDRGGETQYF,TRBD2,TRBJ2-5,TRBV4-2
CASSSKGQGWTEAFF,-,TRBJ1-1,TRBV7-3
CASRGGGMMNTEAFF,-,TRBJ1-1,TRBV25-1
CASSSPGNSPLHF,-,TRBJ1-6,TRBV5-1
CASSLVGETYNEQFF,-,TRBJ2-1,TRBV5-1
CASSPYAGQGTQYF,TRBD1,TRBJ2-3,TRBV27
CASSLSSGRTDTQYF,TRBD2,TRBJ2-3,TRBV27
CASSLDRGQPQHF,TRBD1,TRBJ1-5,TRBV14
CASQGGPGELFF,-,TRBJ2-2,TRBV2
CASSRDRGLSISGYTF,TRBD1,TRBJ1-2,TRBV6-6
CASSQRAAGITGELFF,-,TRBJ2-2,TRBV4-2
CASSYGTGTGLNTEAFF,TRBD1,TRBJ1-1,TRBV28
CASSSRTGGMGYTF,TRBD1,TRBJ1-2,TRBV27
CASSPGTSGRQSSYEQYF,TRBD2,TRBJ2-7,TRBV5-1
CSVVDREHTKNIQYF,-,TRBJ2-4,TRBV29-1
CSVEVLAGVGEQFF,TRBD2,TRBJ2-1,TRBV29-1
CASSFGQPAYEQYF,-,TRBJ2-7,TRBV7-9
CASSLGGLEAQHF,-,TRBJ1-5,TRBV5-6
CASSTPDRSYEQYF,-,TRBJ2-7,TRBV19
CAWSVGTGFAYEQYF,TRBD1,TRBJ2-7,TRBV30
CASSDSRYNSPLHF,-,TRBJ1-6,TRBV19
CASSVATGKMNTEAFF,-,TRBJ1-1,TRBV9
CASSLSEMDSPLHF,-,TRBJ1-6,TRBV18
CASSPRWGVDTEAFF,-,TRBJ1-1,TRBV5-1
CATSTRDSFYEQYF,TRBD1,TRBJ2-7,TRBV15
CASSIGTAANYGYTF,-,TRBJ1-2,TRBV19
CASSRQGALPYEQYF,TRBD1,TRBJ2-7,TRBV28
CASSQGLAGGPSNTDTQYF,TRBD2,TRBJ2-3,TRBV4-2
CASSEPTSGSQTTDTQYF,TRBD2,TRBJ2-3,TRBV5-1
CASSPPITQGLPEQYF,TRBD1,TRBJ2-7,TRBV18